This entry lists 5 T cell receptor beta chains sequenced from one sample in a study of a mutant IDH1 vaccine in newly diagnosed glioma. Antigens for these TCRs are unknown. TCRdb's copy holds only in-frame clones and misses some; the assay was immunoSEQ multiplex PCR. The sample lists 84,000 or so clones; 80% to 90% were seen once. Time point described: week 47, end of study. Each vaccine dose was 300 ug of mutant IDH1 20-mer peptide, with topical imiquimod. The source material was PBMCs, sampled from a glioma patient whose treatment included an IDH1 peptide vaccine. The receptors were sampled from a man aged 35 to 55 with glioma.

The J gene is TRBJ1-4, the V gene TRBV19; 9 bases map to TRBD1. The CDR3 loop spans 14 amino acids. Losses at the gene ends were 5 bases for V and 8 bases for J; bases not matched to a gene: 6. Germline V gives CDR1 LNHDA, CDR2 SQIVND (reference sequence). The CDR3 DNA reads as TGTGCCAGTAGTCGACAGGGGGGAGGGGAAAAACTGTTTTTT. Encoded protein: CASSRQGGGEKLFF.

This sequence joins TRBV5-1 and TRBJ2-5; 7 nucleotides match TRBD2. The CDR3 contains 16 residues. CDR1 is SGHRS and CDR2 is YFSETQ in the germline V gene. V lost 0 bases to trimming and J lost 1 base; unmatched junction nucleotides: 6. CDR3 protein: CASSLAGGGGQETQYF. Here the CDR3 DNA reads TGCGCCAGCAGCTTGGCTGGCGGGGGAGGCCAAGAGACCCAGTACTTC.

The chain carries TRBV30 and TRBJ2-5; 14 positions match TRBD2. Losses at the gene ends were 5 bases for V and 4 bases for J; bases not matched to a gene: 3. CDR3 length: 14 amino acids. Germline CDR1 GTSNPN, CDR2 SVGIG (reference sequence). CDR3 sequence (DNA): TGTGCCTGGCTAGGGACTAGCGGGAGAGAGACCCAGTACTTC. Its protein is CAWLGTSGRETQYF.

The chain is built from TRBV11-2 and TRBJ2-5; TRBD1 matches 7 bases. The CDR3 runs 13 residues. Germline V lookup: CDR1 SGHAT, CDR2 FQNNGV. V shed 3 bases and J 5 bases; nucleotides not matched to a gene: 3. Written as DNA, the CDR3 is TGTGCCAGCAGCTTGGGACAGAGGGAGACCCAGTACTTC. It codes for CASSLGQRETQYF. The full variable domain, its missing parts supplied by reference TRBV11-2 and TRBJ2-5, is EAGVAQSPRYKIIEKRQSVAFWCNPISGHATLYWYQQILGQGPKLLIQFQNNGVVDDSQLPKDRFSAERLKGVDSTLKIQPAKLEDSAVYLCASSLGQRETQYFGPGTRLLVL.

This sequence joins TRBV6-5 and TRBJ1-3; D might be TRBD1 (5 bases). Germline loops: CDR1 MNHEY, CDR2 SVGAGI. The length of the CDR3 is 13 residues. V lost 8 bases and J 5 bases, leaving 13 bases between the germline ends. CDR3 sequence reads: CASRGVGRNTIYF. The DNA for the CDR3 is TGTGCCAGCCGGGGGGTGGGAAGAAACACCATATATTTT.